The present TCR beta chain was sequenced within a study of CD8+ T cells in alopecia areata. In regard to this clone: This CDR3 is also generated by other DNA sequences in the sample.

RNA extraction was followed by reverse transcription into cDNA, which acted as the sequencing template. TCRdb keeps only in-frame clones here, not all; method: immunoSEQ multiplex PCR. The table lists hundreds of thousands of clones, under 40% of them singletons. Treatment meaning: oral pan-JAK inhibitor, 5-10 mg twice daily. CDR1 SEHNR and CDR2 FQNEAQ come from the germline V gene (reference sequence). This CDR3 is built from 14 residues. V lost 6 bases and J lost 1; bases outside the gene matches: 3. The clonotype originates from a human donor with alopecia areata. The source was CD4+ T cells sorted from blood, collected at week 34, from a patient treated with tofacitinib. The chain joins TRBV7-9 to TRBJ2-3, with 8 bases that match TRBD1. Here the CDR3 reads CASSPGQGTDTQYF. The CDR3 bases are TGTGCCAGCAGTCCGGGACAGGGCACAGATACGCAGTATTTT. Looking up the rest from reference TRBV7-9 and TRBJ2-3 gives the full variable domain: DTGVSQNPRHKITKRGQNVTFRCDPISEHNRLYWYRQTLGQGPEFLTYFQNEAQLEKSRLLSDRFSAERPKGSFSTLEIQRTEQGDSAMYLCASSPGQGTDTQYFGPGTRLTVL.